This TCR beta chain comes out of a study of blood T cells in healthy people across ages. V was pared by 6 bases and J by 9 bases, with 21 bases between. The CDR3 has 15 residues. Germline lookup yields CDR1 MNHEY and CDR2 SVGEGT. This clonotype has just a few counts. Through a sample-barcoded 5' primer and a J-beta primer mix, a second PCR was run for roughly 6 to 11 cycles. TCRdb reprocessed the 5' RACE reads via MiXCR and lists one record per CDR3 protein. Among some 1.5 million distinct CDR3 sequences, about 28% were seen once, and the ten largest hold 7.7%. The chain has TRBV6-2 or TRBV6-3 and TRBJ2-1; weak D call: TRBD2 (6 bases). The sequenced material came from blood. The source is a woman aged 25-40 years in good health. CDR3 protein: CASRTSWGPAGEQFF. DNA for the CDR3: TGTGCCAGCAGAACATCTTGGGGACCAGCGGGTGAGCAGTTCTTC.